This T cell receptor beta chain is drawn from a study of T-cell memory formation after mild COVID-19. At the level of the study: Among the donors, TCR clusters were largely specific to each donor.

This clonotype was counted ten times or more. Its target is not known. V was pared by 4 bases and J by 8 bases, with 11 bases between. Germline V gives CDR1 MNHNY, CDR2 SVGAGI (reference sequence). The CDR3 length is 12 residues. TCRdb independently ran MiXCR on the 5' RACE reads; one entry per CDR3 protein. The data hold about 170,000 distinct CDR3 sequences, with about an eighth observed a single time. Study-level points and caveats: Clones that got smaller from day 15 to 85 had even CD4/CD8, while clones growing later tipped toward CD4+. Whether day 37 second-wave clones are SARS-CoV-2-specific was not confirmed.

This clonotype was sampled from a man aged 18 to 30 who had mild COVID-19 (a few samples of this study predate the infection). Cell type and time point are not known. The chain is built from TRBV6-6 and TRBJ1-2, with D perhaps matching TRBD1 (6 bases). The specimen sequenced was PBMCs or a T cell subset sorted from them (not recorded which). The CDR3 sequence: CASSSTGYGYTF. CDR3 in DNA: TGTGCCAGCAGTTCAACAGGGTACGGCTACACCTTC.